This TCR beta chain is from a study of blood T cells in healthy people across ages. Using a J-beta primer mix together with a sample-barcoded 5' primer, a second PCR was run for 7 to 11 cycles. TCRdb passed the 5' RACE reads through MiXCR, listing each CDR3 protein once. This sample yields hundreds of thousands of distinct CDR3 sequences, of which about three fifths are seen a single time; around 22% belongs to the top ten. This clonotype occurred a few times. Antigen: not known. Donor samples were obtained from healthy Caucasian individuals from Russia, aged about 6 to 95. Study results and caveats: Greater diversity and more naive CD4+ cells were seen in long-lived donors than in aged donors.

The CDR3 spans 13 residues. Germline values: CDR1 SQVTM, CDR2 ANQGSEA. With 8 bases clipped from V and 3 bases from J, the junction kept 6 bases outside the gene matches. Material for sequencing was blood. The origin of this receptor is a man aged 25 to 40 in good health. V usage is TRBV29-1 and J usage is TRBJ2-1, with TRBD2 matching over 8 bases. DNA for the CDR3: TGCAGCTTTGGGGCGGGGGGCTACAATGAGCAGTTCTTC. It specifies CSFGAGGYNEQFF.